This T cell receptor beta chain is from a study of T cells in Graves' hyperthyroidism and ophthalmopathy. For the study at large: Peripheral blood draws took place at initial diagnosis, ahead of any treatment.

Concerning this clonotype: What it binds is unknown.

The CDR3 loop spans 15 amino acids. Germline V gene lookup returns CDR1 MNHEY and CDR2 SVGEGT. V was shortened by 1 base and J by 7 bases, with 17 bases between the two germline ends. The study, taken as a whole, reports: Most thyroid clonotypes expanded above 0.001 appeared in blood too.

TCR beta CDR3 sequences were amplified from RNA transcripts. Carried out on the TCR CDR3, a first-round RT-PCR used the HTBI primer set. Using its own MiXCR run on the multiplex PCR reads, TCRdb lists one record per CDR3 protein. The sample holds 300,000 to 450,000 distinct CDR3 sequences; 15% to 18% are singletons and the top ten take roughly 25%. This sequence originates from a woman in her late teens or twenties with Graves' hyperthyroidism that later progressed to Graves' ophthalmopathy. Sequenced: blood. The chain couples TRBV6-2 or TRBV6-3 to TRBJ2-7; D might be TRBD1 or TRBD2, each matching 6 bases. CDR3 nucleotides: TGTGCCAGCAGTTACTTTGGGACTCCTCAGGGGGAGCAGTACTTC. This gives the protein CASSYFGTPQGEQYF.